Following are 27 T cell receptor beta chains from one sample sequenced in a study of shared T cell receptors in the human thymus (dated by TCRdb to the early 2020s). The library relied on the immunoSEQ multiplex PCR assay. Entries here come from immuneACCESS through TCRdb and include only in-frame sequences with V and J called. Some clones fail to appear in such tables; in the studies checked, an unresolved V gene covers under half of the shortfall, and the cause of the remainder is unknown. A total of some 700,000 clones appear in this sample, 88% of them only once. 0.0085% to 0.012% of the sample is in the top ten clones. Separately, the same data were catalogued under a study of human thymus T cells.

The sequencing input was thymocytes. These receptors were obtained from a boy under two years old with a congenital heart defect. Donor details come from another sample of the same person, matched by shared clones.

The CDR3 reads CASSPTGRGGNQPQHF. As DNA, the CDR3 is TGTGCCAGCTCCCCGACAGGGCGGGGAGGCAATCAGCCCCAGCATTTT. This rearrangement joins TRBV18 to TRBJ1-5; 7 bases fit TRBD1. CDR1 and CDR2 from the germline V gene are KGHSH and LQKENI. CDR3 length: 16 amino acids. V lost 6 bases and J lost 2; bases outside the gene matches: 10.

This clone was counted a few times. This rearrangement joins TRBV11-2 to TRBJ2-2, with 11 bases that match TRBD2. Germline CDR1 is SGHAT and CDR2 is FQNNGV. There are 18 residues in the CDR3. V shed 2 bases, J shed 5 bases, and the junction held 10 bases outside the gene matches. The CDR3 DNA sequence: TGTGCCAGCAGCTTATCCACTAGCGGGAGTTACGGAACCGGGGAGCTGTTTTTT. Translated, it gives CASSLSTSGSYGTGELFF.

This clone was detected a few times. The gene calls are TRBV4-2 and TRBJ2-7, with 10 bases fitting TRBD2. CDR1 and CDR2 (germline): LGHNA, YNFKEQ. V lost 0 bases and J lost 4; bases outside the gene matches: 9. The CDR3 extends over 17 amino acids. CDR3 region: CASSQENSSGRRYEQYF. The CDR3 region has the DNA TGTGCCAGCAGCCAAGAGAATTCTAGCGGGAGAAGGTACGAGCAGTACTTC.

This chain connects TRBV7-9 to TRBJ2-7, with D possibly TRBD2 on 6 matching bases. The ends were cut back, 4 bases at V and 3 bases at J, with 16 bases in the middle. CDR3 length: 15 residues. CDR1 is SEHNR and CDR2 is FQNEAQ in the germline V gene (reference sequence). CDR3 sequence reads: CASSSPPWGDYEQYF. The CDR3 region has the DNA TGTGCCAGCAGCTCCCCCCCGTGGGGGGACTACGAGCAGTACTTC.

This clone has just a few counts. The chain combines TRBV30 with TRBJ2-5; tentatively, D is TRBD1 (5 bases). The V and J ends lost 4 bases and 1 base respectively, with 10 bases between them. This CDR3 has 13 amino acids. Germline CDR1 is GTSNPN and CDR2 is SVGIG (reference sequence). The CDR3 region is CAWTPGLQETQYF. The CDR3 nucleotides read TGTGCCTGGACCCCAGGGCTCCAAGAGACCCAGTACTTC.

The chain recombines TRBV18 with TRBJ1-3, with D unresolved. Trimming pared 2 bases from V and 4 bases from J, leaving 12 bases between. The CDR3 runs 15 residues. CDR1 is KGHSH and CDR2 is LQKENI in the germline V gene. The CDR3 coding sequence is TGTGCCAGCTCACCAGTCGCGCTCTGGGGAAACACCATATATTTT. Its translation is CASSPVALWGNTIYF.

This clone was recorded a few times. V is TRBV5-8 and J is TRBJ2-7, with 8 bases matching TRBD1. Germline-derived CDR1 and CDR2 are SGHTS and YDEGEE. The CDR3 sequence is 12 residues long. V was pared by 5 bases and J by 2 bases, with 0 bases of the junction left unmatched. CDR3 protein: CASRDRAYEQYF. In nucleotides, the CDR3 is TGTGCCAGCAGGGACAGGGCCTACGAGCAGTACTTC. Together with reference TRBV5-8 and TRBJ2-7, the CDR3 gives the full variable domain: EAGVTQSPTHLIKTRGQQATLRCSPISGHTSVYWYQQALGLGLQFLLWYDEGEERNRGNFPPRFSGRQFPNYSSELNVNALELEDSALYLCASRDRAYEQYFGPGTRLTVT.

This chain uses TRBV15 with TRBJ2-1; the D gene is possibly TRBD1 (8 bases). Germline values: CDR1 LNHNV, CDR2 YYDKDF (reference sequence). This CDR3 region has 17 residues. V was cut by 0 bases and J by 8 bases, with 20 bases left in between. The CDR3 sequence: CATSRDHRGRGWDEQFF. The CDR3 DNA reads TGTGCCACCAGCAGAGATCACAGGGGGAGGGGTTGGGATGAGCAGTTCTTC.

This chain uses TRBV5-5 with TRBJ2-7; D is unresolved. This CDR3 contains 13 residues. Per the germline V gene, CDR1 is SGHKS and CDR2 is YYEKEE (reference sequence). Trimming pared 0 bases from V and 4 bases from J, leaving 8 bases between. The CDR3 DNA reads TGTGCCAGCAGCTTGGACAGTGTTTACGAGCAGTACTTC. Residues: CASSLDSVYEQYF.

In regard to this clone: At one boundary the junction diverges from the germline segment, which might be a read error. The chain couples TRBV25-1 to TRBJ1-2; D ambiguous. The CDR3 extends over 11 amino acids. Germline V gene sequence: CDR1 MGHDK, CDR2 SYGVNS. The DNA for the CDR3 is TGTGCCAGCAGTGAATTCGACGCCTCCGGGTTC. The encoded protein is CASSEFDASGF.

The V and J genes are TRBV7-8 and TRBJ2-1; the match to TRBD2 covers 8 bases. From germline, CDR1 is SGHVS and CDR2 FQNEAQ. The CDR3 length is 17 residues. V shed 3 bases, J shed 5 bases, and the junction held 12 bases outside the gene matches. The CDR3 DNA is TGTGCCAGCAGCTTCCGAATAAGCGGGAGATCCCACAATGAGCAGTTCTTC. It is translated as CASSFRISGRSHNEQFF.

V and J are TRBV28 and TRBJ2-5, with D possibly TRBD1 on 6 matching bases. This CDR3 spans 13 amino acids. Looked up from germline, CDR1 is MDHEN and CDR2 is SYDVKM. Trimming left V 7 bases short and J 6 bases short, with 15 bases between. The CDR3 loop reads CASTSRGWKTQYF. Written as DNA, the CDR3 is TGTGCCAGCACGTCTAGGGGGTGGAAGACCCAGTACTTC.

V gene TRBV29-1 combines with J gene TRBJ2-1; 7 bases map to TRBD1. The CDR3 totals 17 residues. CDR1 and CDR2 from the germline V gene are SQVTM and ANQGSEA. The J segment lost 4 bases and the V segment lost 2 bases, leaving 14 bases of the junction unmatched. For the CDR3, the DNA is TGCAGCGTTGAAAGCTCCGGACAGGAGGCTTTGTACAATGAGCAGTTCTTC. It is translated as CSVESSGQEALYNEQFF.

The chain is built from TRBV27 and TRBJ2-5; TRBD1 matches at 7 bases. Germline CDR1 and CDR2: MNHEY and SMNVEV (reference sequence). Unmatched junction bases numbered 15, after V lost 3 bases and J lost 5 bases. The CDR3 is made up of 17 amino acids. CDR3 in amino acids: CASSFGQVCRFRETQYF. The CDR3 coding sequence is TGTGCCAGCAGTTTTGGACAGGTATGTCGTTTTAGGGAGACCCAGTACTTC.

This chain joins TRBV6-5 and TRBJ2-7, with D tentatively TRBD2 (5 bases). This CDR3 is built from 16 residues. Germline V gene sequence: CDR1 MNHEY, CDR2 SVGAGI. Trimming removed 4 bases from V and 3 bases from J, with 19 bases in between. DNA for the CDR3: TGTGCCAGCAGTTCCCGTGGACGAGGGTCAAACTACGAGCAGTACTTC. This gives the protein CASSSRGRGSNYEQYF.

This clone has just a few counts. This chain uses TRBV19 with TRBJ1-3, with D unresolved. The CDR3 has 15 residues. Between the trimmed V and J ends, which lost 3 bases and 0 bases, there was a span of 9 bases. Per the germline V gene, CDR1 is LNHDA and CDR2 is SQIVND (reference sequence). CDR3 region: CASSIWPGSGNTIYF. The CDR3 DNA is TGTGCCAGTAGTATTTGGCCAGGCTCTGGAAACACCATATATTTT.

The rearrangement uses TRBV19 and TRBJ1-2; 11 bases agree with TRBD1. CDR1 and CDR2 from the germline V gene are LNHDA and SQIVND (reference sequence). The CDR3 contains 16 residues. The J segment lost 4 bases and the V segment lost 3 bases, leaving 7 bases of the junction unmatched. The chain's CDR3 is CASSIRGTGGLYGYTF. CDR3 sequence (DNA): TGTGCCAGTAGTATCCGGGGGACAGGGGGACTCTATGGCTACACCTTC.

The J gene is TRBJ2-1, the V gene TRBV11-3; 8 bases line up with TRBD2. The CDR3 extends over 13 amino acids. The germline CDR1 and CDR2 sequences are SGHNT and YENEEA. V shed 10 bases and J 6 bases; nucleotides not matched to a gene: 8. CDR3 bases: TGTGCCATCGGGAGGGCCCTTTCCAATGAGCAGTTCTTC. Translating gives CAIGRALSNEQFF. Drawing the rest from reference TRBV11-3 and TRBJ2-1, the complete variable domain is EAGVVQSPRYKIIEKKQPVAFWCNPISGHNTLYWYLQNLGQGPELLIRYENEEAVDDSQLPKDRFSAERLKGVDSTLKIQPAELGDSAVYLCAIGRALSNEQFFGPGTRLTVL.

This chain joins TRBV25-1 and TRBJ1-1; 9 bases are a match to TRBD1. Germline V gene lookup returns CDR1 MGHDK and CDR2 SYGVNS. V gave up 3 bases and J gave up 7 bases; unmatched junction bases: 12. The CDR3 runs to 16 residues. The DNA of the CDR3 is TGTGCCAGCAGTGACGGGACAGGGCAGGGTGAGATTGAAGCTTTCTTT. It specifies CASSDGTGQGEIEAFF. The full variable domain, its missing parts supplied by reference TRBV25-1 and TRBJ1-1, is EADIYQTPRYLVIGTGKKITLECSQTMGHDKMYWYQQDPGMELHLIHYSYGVNSTEKGDLSSESTVSRIRTEHFPLTLESARPSHTSQYLCASSDGTGQGEIEAFFGQGTRLTVV.

This CDR3 reads CASSSSLGTRNTGELFF. DNA of the CDR3: TGTGCCAGCAGTTCCTCCCTCGGGACTCGTAACACCGGGGAGCTGTTTTTT. The rearrangement links TRBV27 to TRBJ2-2; perhaps TRBD2 as D (6 bases). Germline V gene data show CDR1 as MNHEY and CDR2 as SMNVEV (reference sequence). The CDR3 runs to 17 residues. V was cut by 4 bases and J by 2 bases, with 17 bases left in between.

Concerning this clone: Additional DNA sequences in this sample encode the identical CDR3. This chain uses TRBV5-1 with TRBJ2-5, with 7 bases that match TRBD1. The germline V gene encodes CDR1 SGHRS and CDR2 YFSETQ. The CDR3 covers 16 residues. J was trimmed by 4 bases and V by 4 bases; bases with no gene match: 13. CDR3 region: CASSLHGQALSETQYF. CDR3 DNA: TGCGCCAGCAGCCTCCATGGACAGGCACTCTCAGAGACCCAGTACTTC.

The rearrangement links TRBV4-2 to TRBJ2-2; 9 bases map to TRBD2. The CDR3 has 17 residues. Trimming cost V 5 bases and J 0 bases; bases outside gene matches: 7. CDR1 and CDR2 (germline): LGHNA, YNFKEQ. In DNA form, the CDR3 reads TGTGCCAGCAGCGCGACCTCTAGCGGGGCGAACACCGGGGAGCTGTTTTTT. Protein product: CASSATSSGANTGELFF.

The chain combines TRBV5-1 with TRBJ2-3, with 7 bases aligning to TRBD1. The trim removed 4 bases at V and 0 bases at J, leaving 2 bases unmatched. Germline V CDR1 and CDR2: SGHRS, YFSETQ. The CDR3 runs to 14 residues. In nucleotides, the CDR3 is TGCGCCAGCAGCGTCAGGGGGAGCACAGATACGCAGTATTTT. It specifies CASSVRGSTDTQYF.

This rearrangement joins TRBV19 to TRBJ2-2; 7 bases agree with TRBD2. With 8 bases clipped from V and 0 bases from J, the junction kept 3 bases outside the gene matches. Germline-derived CDR1 and CDR2 are LNHDA and SQIVND (reference sequence). The length of the CDR3 is 14 residues. CDR3: CASPSGTNTGELFF. The CDR3 DNA reads as TGTGCCAGTCCAAGCGGGACGAACACCGGGGAGCTGTTTTTT.

The chain has TRBV30 and TRBJ2-7, with TRBD1 matching over 7 bases. The junction had 15 bases not matched to a gene; V was cut back by 5 bases and J by 5 bases. This CDR3 has 15 residues. In germline, CDR1 is GTSNPN, CDR2 SVGIG (reference sequence). The CDR3 is CAWGAQGHSLNEQYF. CDR3 nucleotide sequence: TGTGCCTGGGGAGCACAGGGGCACAGTCTGAACGAGCAGTACTTC.

This chain connects TRBV11-2 to TRBJ1-1; tentatively, D is TRBD1 (5 bases). CDR1 is SGHAT, CDR2 FQNNGV, per germline. The CDR3 totals 13 residues. V lost 5 bases and J lost 11, with 18 bases in between. Here the CDR3 DNA reads TGTGCCAGCAGCCTACGGACTTGGGAGGGGGCTTTCTTT. As protein: CASSLRTWEGAFF.

The chain combines TRBV7-9 with TRBJ1-2; TRBD1 matches 9 bases. The ends lost 3 bases at V and 2 bases at J; junction bases unmatched: 13. The CDR3 runs 18 residues. Germline V gene data show CDR1 as SEHNR and CDR2 as FQNEAQ (reference sequence). The CDR3 DNA reads as TGTGCCAGCAGCTTCCAGAGGGACAGGGCTACCCAAAACTATGGCTACACCTTC. This codes for CASSFQRDRATQNYGYTF.